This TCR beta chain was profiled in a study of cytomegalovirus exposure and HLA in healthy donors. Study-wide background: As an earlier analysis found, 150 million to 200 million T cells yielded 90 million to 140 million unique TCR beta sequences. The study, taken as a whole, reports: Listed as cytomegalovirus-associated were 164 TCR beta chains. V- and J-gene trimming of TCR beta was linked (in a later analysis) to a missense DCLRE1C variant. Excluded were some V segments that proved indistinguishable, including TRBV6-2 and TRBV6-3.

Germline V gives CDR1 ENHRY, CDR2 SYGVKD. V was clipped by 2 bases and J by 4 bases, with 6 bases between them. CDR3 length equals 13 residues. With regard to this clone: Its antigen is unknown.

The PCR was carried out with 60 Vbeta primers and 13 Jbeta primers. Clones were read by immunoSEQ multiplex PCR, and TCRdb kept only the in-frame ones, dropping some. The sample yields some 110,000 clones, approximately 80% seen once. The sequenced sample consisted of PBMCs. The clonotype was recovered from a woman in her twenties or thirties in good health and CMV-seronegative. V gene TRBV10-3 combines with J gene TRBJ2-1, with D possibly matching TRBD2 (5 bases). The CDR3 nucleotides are TGTGCCATCAGTGAGGGGGAGTACAATGAGCAGTTCTTC. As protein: CAISEGEYNEQFF.